The 14 T cell receptor beta chains below all came from one sample that was sequenced in a study of blood T cell repertoires in COVID-19. Using immunoSEQ multiplex PCR, the repertoire was profiled, and TCRdb retains in-frame clones only, with some absent. Of approximately 200,000 clones in the sample, roughly 85% were seen once. Input material: peripheral blood. These receptors all stem from a man in his forties or fifties with acute or convalescent COVID-19.

The chain joins TRBV7-6 to TRBJ1-1; 8 nucleotides match TRBD1. Germline CDR1 is SGHVS and CDR2 is FNYEAQ. V shed 2 bases and J 2 bases; nucleotides not matched to a gene: 1. CDR3 length: 14 residues. The CDR3 region is CASSLQGANTEAFF. The CDR3 DNA is TGTGCCAGCAGCTTACAGGGGGCAAACACTGAAGCTTTCTTT.

The table lists this clone with a count of one. This chain uses TRBV30 with TRBJ2-1, with 10 bases that match TRBD2. The trim removed 2 bases at V and 8 bases at J, leaving 3 bases unmatched. Germline values: CDR1 GTSNPN, CDR2 SVGIG (reference sequence). The CDR3 contains 13 residues. CDR3 bases: TGTGCCTGGAGTTTGCTAGCGGGGGATGAGCAGTTCTTC. Its translation: CAWSLLAGDEQFF.

V usage is TRBV6-5 and J usage is TRBJ1-1; D uncertain. The germline gives CDR1 MNHEY, CDR2 SVGAGI. The CDR3 has 13 amino acids. Trimming cost V 5 bases and J 1 base, with 8 bases left between them. DNA of the CDR3: TGTGCCAGCAGTCTAAACTCGAACACTGAAGCTTTCTTT. This sequence encodes CASSLNSNTEAFF.

The CDR3 bases are TGTGCCAGCAGCTTAGCAGAGACAGGCAATCAGCCCCAGCATTTT. As protein: CASSLAETGNQPQHF. The chain recombines TRBV7-6 with TRBJ1-5; a weak D match, TRBD1 (5 bases). The V and J ends lost 0 bases and 2 bases respectively, with 8 bases between them. Germline CDR1 SGHVS, CDR2 FNYEAQ. The CDR3 extends over 15 amino acids.

The genes are TRBV5-5 and TRBJ2-5; TRBD1 matches 9 bases. V dropped 4 bases and J dropped 2; count of bases not matched to a gene: 9. Germline lookup yields CDR1 SGHKS and CDR2 YYEKEE (reference sequence). The CDR3 extends over 16 amino acids. The CDR3 DNA reads TGTGCCAGCAGCCCACAGGGGGCAGGAGGACAAGAGACCCAGTACTTC. This translates into CASSPQGAGGQETQYF. The full variable domain, rest sourced from reference TRBV5-5 and TRBJ2-5, is DAGVTQSPTHLIKTRGQQVTLRCSPISGHKSVSWYQQVLGQGPQFIFQYYEKEERGRGNFPDRFSARQFPNYSSELNVNALLLGDSALYLCASSPQGAGGQETQYFGPGTRLLVL.

The gene calls are TRBV5-6 and TRBJ1-2; 9 nucleotides agree with TRBD1. V was clipped by 3 bases and J by 2 bases; unmatched bases: 5. Germline CDR1 and CDR2: SGHDT and YYEEEE. This CDR3 is 15 amino acids long. CDR3 region: CASSSTGGANYGYTF. CDR3 DNA: TGTGCCAGCAGCTCAACAGGGGGCGCAAACTATGGCTACACCTTC.

The chain has TRBV3-1 (or the pseudogene TRBV3-2) and TRBJ2-1, with TRBD2 matching over 11 bases. The V and J ends lost 0 bases and 7 bases, in that order; junction bases with no gene match: 20. Germline CDR1 and CDR2: LGHDT and YNNKEL (reference sequence). This CDR3 comprises 21 residues. CDR3 nucleotide sequence: TGTGCCAGCAGCCAAGATCGTGGGGCAGGGGTACAACTAGCGGGGGAAAATGAGCAGTTCTTC. It specifies CASSQDRGAGVQLAGENEQFF.

The rearrangement joins TRBV7-2 to TRBJ1-5; D remains unclear. The CDR3 loop spans 16 amino acids. Germline V gene data show CDR1 as SGHTA and CDR2 as FQGNSA. Trimming removed 1 base at V and 2 bases at J, with 12 bases between. The CDR3 reads CASSLVFGAGNQPQHF. DNA of the CDR3: TGTGCCAGCAGCTTAGTCTTTGGCGCGGGCAATCAGCCCCAGCATTTT.

The chain has TRBV5-4 and TRBJ2-5; D might be TRBD1 (5 bases). The CDR3 sequence is 13 residues long. CDR1 and CDR2 from the germline V gene are SGHNT and YYREEE (reference sequence). Trimming removed 2 bases from V and 5 bases from J, with 10 bases in between. CDR3 amino acids: CASSFKGAETQYF. CDR3 nucleotide sequence: TGTGCCAGCAGCTTCAAAGGGGCGGAGACCCAGTACTTC.

V is TRBV10-3 and J is TRBJ2-7; tentatively, D is TRBD2 (5 bases). Trimming took 3 bases from V and 4 from J, leaving 10 bases between them. CDR3 size: 13 residues. The germline CDR1 and CDR2 sequences are ENHRY and SYGVKD. CDR3 amino acids: CAISEGGRYEQYF. The CDR3 nucleotides read TGTGCCATCAGTGAAGGAGGCCGATACGAGCAGTACTTC.

This clone was seen a single time. V and J are TRBV7-9 and TRBJ1-2; D is possibly TRBD1 (5 bases). The germline V gene encodes CDR1 SEHNR and CDR2 FQNEAQ (reference sequence). The CDR3 runs to 14 residues. V was clipped by 5 bases and J by 8 bases, with 18 bases between them. The CDR3 DNA sequence: TGTGCCAGCAGCCAGGAGGCGGGGGTAGGCGGCTACACCTTC. It is translated as CASSQEAGVGGYTF.

The gene calls are TRBV15 and TRBJ1-1; TRBD1 is a possible D gene (6 bases). The germline CDR1 and CDR2 sequences are LNHNV and YYDKDF (reference sequence). The CDR3 has 12 residues. Trimming took off 5 bases at V and 3 bases at J, with 7 bases between the two ends. The CDR3 loop reads CATSQGYTEAFF. In nucleotides, the CDR3 is TGTGCCACCAGCCAGGGGTACACTGAAGCTTTCTTT. Supplemented by reference TRBV15 and TRBJ1-1, the full variable domain reads DAMVIQNPRYQVTQFGKPVTLSCSQTLNHNVMYWYQQKSSQAPKLLFHYYDKDFNNEADTPDNFQSRRPNTSFCFLDIRSPGLGDTAMYLCATSQGYTEAFFGQGTRLTVV.

J is TRBJ2-1 and V is TRBV5-8, with D maybe TRBD1 (6 bases). Trimming left V 0 bases short and J 3 bases short, with 16 bases between. CDR1 is SGHTS and CDR2 is YDEGEE in the germline V gene. This CDR3 region has 17 residues. The CDR3 loop reads CASSLEGDTKRYNEQFF. CDR3 coding DNA: TGTGCCAGCAGCTTGGAAGGGGACACTAAGCGCTACAATGAGCAGTTCTTC.

This sequence joins TRBV30 and TRBJ2-2; maybe TRBD1 (6 bases). Germline assignment: CDR1 GTSNPN and CDR2 SVGIG (reference sequence). The CDR3 is 16 residues long. Deletions cut 4 bases from V and 2 bases from J, with 17 bases between. CDR3 loop: CAWKGDLNINTGELFF. Here the CDR3 DNA reads TGTGCCTGGAAGGGGGACCTCAATATTAACACCGGGGAGCTGTTTTTT.